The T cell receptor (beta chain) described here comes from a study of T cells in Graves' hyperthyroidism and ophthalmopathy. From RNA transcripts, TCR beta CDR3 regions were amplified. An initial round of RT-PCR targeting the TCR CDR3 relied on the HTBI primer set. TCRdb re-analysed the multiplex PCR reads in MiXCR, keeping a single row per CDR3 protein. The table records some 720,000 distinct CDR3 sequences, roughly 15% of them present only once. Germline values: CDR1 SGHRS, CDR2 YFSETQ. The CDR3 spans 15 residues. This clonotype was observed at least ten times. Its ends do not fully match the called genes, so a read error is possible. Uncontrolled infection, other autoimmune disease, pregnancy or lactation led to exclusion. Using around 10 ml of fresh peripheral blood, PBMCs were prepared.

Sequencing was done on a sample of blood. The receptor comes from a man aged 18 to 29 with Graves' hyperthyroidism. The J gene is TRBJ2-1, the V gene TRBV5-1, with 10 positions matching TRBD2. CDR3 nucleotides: TGTGCCAGCAGCCGCACTAGCGGGGTTTACAATGAGCAGTTCTTC. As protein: CASSRTSGVYNEQFF.